This paragraph reports one T cell receptor beta chain. This clonotype was observed many times. It lacks a known antigen. No base quality values were provided; no much bigger clone lies one nucleotide off. The library was obtained by PCR. Instrument on record: Illumina HiSeq 4000. Bulk TCR libraries were prepared as previously described, using TCR primers listed in Table S5. The Qiagen AllPrep DNA/RNA kit was used to purify total RNA. Reads from multiple sequencing runs of the same library were pooled before analysis. Per the source publication's procedure: Reads were retained only if an exact TCR constant sequence was present, and the retained reads were trimmed to 150 nt and grouped according to their 12-nt molecular barcodes. Reads within each barcode group were sub-clustered using a 15% Levenshtein threshold, and quality-weighted consensus sequences were constructed for each RNA molecule. Non-functional sequences were excluded, and lower-count sequences lying one edit away from another sequence were also excluded. Barcode sub-clusters with fewer than 20% of the maximum read count were removed, based on fitting two negative binomial distributions. TCRdb passed the public sequencing reads through fastp at Q25 and MiXCR, retaining productive beta sequences. All rows with the same CDR3 protein become a single entry with the most common DNA and genes. V and J calls and clone size were set by TCRdb, not the authors. The sample table records around 480,000 distinct CDR3 sequences; 20% to 25% of these occur just once. The top ten clonotypes cover 0.7% to 1% of the sample.

This record comes from a study of molecular identifiers for immune sequencing clone quantification (dated by TCRdb to the late 2010s). Notes on the research overall: In a replicate experiment, RNA from about 21,000 or 97,000 naive CD8 T cells was split into five aliquots, four of which were sequenced. CD8 T cells were used in a methods study to benchmark molecular-identifier clustering-based TCR repertoire sequencing (MIDCIRS) and TCR RNA copy counting. What the authors observed across the whole study: Modeling indicated about 3.1 TCR RNA copies recovered per cell, compared with 9.5 to 10 by digital PCR, which implies a capture efficiency of around 30%. Spiked-in Jurkat TCR RNA equivalent to a single cell was reported to be detectable even among approximately 1.1 million naive CD8 T cells. The sizes of highly expanded clones could end up underestimated when identical TCR molecules share a barcode. Naive libraries contained spiked-in Jurkat TCR RNA (roughly ten copies' worth), which is not part of the donor repertoire. Clones above 20 RNA copies held over 97% of molecules in CMV-specific effector cells but under 1% in naive cells. When barcode sub-clustering was left out, chimeric consensus sequences inflated TCR diversity, with chimeras reaching as high as 47%.

Libraries of naive CD8 T cells were generated from about 19,000 to 1,100,000 sorted cells, with 10%, 30% or 50% of the purified RNA used. On a BD FACSAria II, naive CD8 T cells were FACS-sorted as CD8+CD4-CCR7+CD45RA+ and collected into RLT Plus buffer. Detection sensitivity was tested by spiking Jurkat RNA equal to ten TCR copies' worth into samples containing roughly 17,000-1,100,000 naive CD8 T cells. Enrichment of CD8 T cells was performed with RosetteSep CD8+ T Cell Enrichment Cocktail and Ficoll-Paque, after which ACK red cell lysis was carried out. This receptor was identified in a human donor in good health. Some libraries in this study had Jurkat cell RNA spiked in. What was sequenced was naive CD8+ T cells from blood, with Jurkat cell RNA spiked in. The sample's cell subset or site label is to be understood as: FACS-sorted CD8+CD4-CCR7+CD45RA+ naive T cells.

The bases read TGTGCCAGCAGTTACTCGGAGACAGGATACTCACCCCTCCACTTT. Its amino acids are CASSYSETGYSPLHF. This sequence uses TRBV6-6 and TRBJ1-6; D gene: possibly TRBD1, on 6 matching bases. Its CDR3 holds 15 amino acids, cysteine through phenylalanine. The retained sequence is limited to the CDR3, 45 bases, with the frame set at the first base. CDR1 and CDR2 (MNHNY, SVGAGI) derive from the germline V gene (reference sequence). V is reduced by 0 bases and J by 10 bases, leaving a spacing of 13 bases between them.